This T cell receptor beta chain appears in the sequencing data of a study of shared clonotypes between healthy human individuals. Overall study: A donor's plate count was three for CD4 naive and three for CD4 memory; CD8 naive had two and CD8 memory one. The study, taken as a whole, reports: Among the subsets, naive ones generally showed larger estimated richness than memory ones.

Some clones are missing from TCRdb's copy, which holds only in-frame ones; the method was immunoSEQ multiplex PCR. The data show over a million clones, more than 75% seen once. In the case of this clone: Its target is not known.

This CDR3 contains 12 residues. CDR1 SGHAT and CDR2 FQNNGV come from the germline V gene. Trimming shortened V by 4 bases and J by 12 bases, and 15 bases separated the two germline ends. The sequenced material came from memory CD4+ T cells from PBMCs. The subset here: CD45RA-negative fraction. The chain couples TRBV11-2 to TRBJ1-1; D not resolved. This clonotype was obtained from a man aged 18 to 30 in good health. Some clones in this sample may be carry-over from other donors' samples. In DNA, the CDR3 is TGTGCCAGCAGCTCAAGTGGGGTTTTGCCTTTCTTT. Protein product: CASSSSGVLPFF.